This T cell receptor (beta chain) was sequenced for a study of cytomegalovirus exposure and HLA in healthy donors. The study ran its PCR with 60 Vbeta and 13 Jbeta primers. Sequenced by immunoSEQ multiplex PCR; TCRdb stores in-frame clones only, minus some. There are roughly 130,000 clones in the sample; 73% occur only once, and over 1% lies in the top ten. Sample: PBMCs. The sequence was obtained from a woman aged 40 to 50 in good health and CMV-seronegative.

In DNA form, the CDR3 reads TGTGCCACCAGCAGAGATCTAGCGGGGGGTCCAGAGACCCAGTACTTC. Translation: CATSRDLAGGPETQYF. The rearrangement links TRBV15 to TRBJ2-5; TRBD2 matches 11 bases. Trimming removed 0 bases from V and 4 bases from J; junction bases left unmatched: 4. The CDR3 runs to 16 residues. Looked up from germline, CDR1 is LNHNV and CDR2 is YYDKDF (reference sequence).